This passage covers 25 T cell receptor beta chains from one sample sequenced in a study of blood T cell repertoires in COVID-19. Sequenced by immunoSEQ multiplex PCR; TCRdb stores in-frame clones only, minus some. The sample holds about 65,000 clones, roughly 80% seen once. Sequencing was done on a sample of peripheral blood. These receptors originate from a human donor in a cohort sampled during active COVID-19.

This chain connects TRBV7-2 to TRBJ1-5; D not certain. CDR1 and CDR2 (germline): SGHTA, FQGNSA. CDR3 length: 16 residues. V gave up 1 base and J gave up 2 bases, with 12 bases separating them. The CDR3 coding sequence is TGTGCCAGCAGCTTAGGATTGTCCCCGGGCAATCAGCCCCAGCATTTT. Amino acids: CASSLGLSPGNQPQHF.

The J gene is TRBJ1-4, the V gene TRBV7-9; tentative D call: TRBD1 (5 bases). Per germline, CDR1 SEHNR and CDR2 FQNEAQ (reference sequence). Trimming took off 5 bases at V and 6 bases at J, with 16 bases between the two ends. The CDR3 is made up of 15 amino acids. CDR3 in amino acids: CASSAVGGGDEKLFF. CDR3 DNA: TGTGCCAGCAGCGCAGTGGGGGGAGGAGATGAAAAACTGTTTTTT.

The CDR3 nucleotides are TGTGCCAGCAGCTTAGTCGTCGGTTCACCCCTCCACTTT. Its protein is CASSLVVGSPLHF. V gene TRBV11-2 combines with J gene TRBJ1-6; the D is unclear. The CDR3 spans 13 residues. Trimming removed 1 base at V and 9 bases at J, with 7 bases between. Germline CDR1 SGHAT, CDR2 FQNNGV.

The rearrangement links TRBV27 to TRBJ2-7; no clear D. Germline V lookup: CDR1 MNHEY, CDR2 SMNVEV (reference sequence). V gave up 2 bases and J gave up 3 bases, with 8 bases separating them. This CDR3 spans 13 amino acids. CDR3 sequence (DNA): TGTGCCAGCAGTTTACGAGTCGGCTACGAGCAGTACTTC. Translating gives CASSLRVGYEQYF.

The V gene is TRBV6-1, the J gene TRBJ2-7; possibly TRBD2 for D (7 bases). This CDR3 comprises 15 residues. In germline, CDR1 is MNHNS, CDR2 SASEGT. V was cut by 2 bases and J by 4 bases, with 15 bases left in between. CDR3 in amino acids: CASSERGGGGYEQYF. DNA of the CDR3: TGTGCCAGCAGTGAAAGAGGGGGAGGGGGATACGAGCAGTACTTC.

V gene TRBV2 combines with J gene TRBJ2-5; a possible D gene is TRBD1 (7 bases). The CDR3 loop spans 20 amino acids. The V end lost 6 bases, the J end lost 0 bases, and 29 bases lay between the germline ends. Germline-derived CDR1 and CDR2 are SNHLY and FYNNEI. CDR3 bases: TGTGCCAGCAGCGACCCCCTCGGGCGGGACAGTAAAAAGTACCAAGAGACCCAGTACTTC. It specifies CASSDPLGRDSKKYQETQYF. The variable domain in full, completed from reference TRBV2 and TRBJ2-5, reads EPEVTQTPSHQVTQMGQEVILRCVPISNHLYFYWYRQILGQKVEFLVSFYNNEISEKSEIFDDQFSVERPDGSNFTLKIRSTKLEDSAMYFCASSDPLGRDSKKYQETQYFGPGTRLLVL.

CDR3: CASSLTGFGYTF. Written as DNA, the CDR3 is TGTGCCAGCAGCTTGACAGGGTTCGGCTACACCTTC. The chain has TRBV5-5 and TRBJ1-2, with a possible D match to TRBD1 (6 bases). There are 12 residues in the CDR3. Germline loops: CDR1 SGHKS, CDR2 YYEKEE (reference sequence). V lost 1 base, J lost 8 bases, and 9 bases lay in between. The full variable domain, with the rest looked up from reference TRBV5-5 and TRBJ1-2, is DAGVTQSPTHLIKTRGQQVTLRCSPISGHKSVSWYQQVLGQGPQFIFQYYEKEERGRGNFPDRFSARQFPNYSSELNVNALLLGDSALYLCASSLTGFGYTFGSGTRLTVV.

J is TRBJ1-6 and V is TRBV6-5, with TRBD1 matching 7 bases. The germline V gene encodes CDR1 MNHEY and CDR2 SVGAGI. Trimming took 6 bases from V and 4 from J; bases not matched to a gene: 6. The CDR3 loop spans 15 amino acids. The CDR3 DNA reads TGTGCCAGCAGGGACTGGACAGGATATAATTCACCCCTCCACTTT. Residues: CASRDWTGYNSPLHF.

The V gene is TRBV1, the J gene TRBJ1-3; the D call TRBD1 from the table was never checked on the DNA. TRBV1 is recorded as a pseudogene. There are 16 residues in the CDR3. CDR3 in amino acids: CTSSQDLGRVGNTIYF. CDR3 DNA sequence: TGCACCAGCAGCCAAGATCTAGGCAGGGTTGGAAACACCATATATTTT.

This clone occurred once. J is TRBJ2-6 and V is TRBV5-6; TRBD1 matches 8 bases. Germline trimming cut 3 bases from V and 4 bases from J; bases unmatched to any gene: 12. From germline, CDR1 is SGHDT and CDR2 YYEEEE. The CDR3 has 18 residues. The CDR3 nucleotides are TGTGCCAGCAGCTCCCCCGGGACAGGTGTTCTGGGGGCCAACGTCCTGACTTTC. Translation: CASSSPGTGVLGANVLTF.

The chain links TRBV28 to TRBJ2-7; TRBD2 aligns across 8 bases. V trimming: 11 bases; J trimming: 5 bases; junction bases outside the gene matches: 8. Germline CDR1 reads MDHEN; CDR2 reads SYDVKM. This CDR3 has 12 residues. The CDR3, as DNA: TGTGCCCTGGGAGACGGGAGGGACGAGCAGTACTTC. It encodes CALGDGRDEQYF.

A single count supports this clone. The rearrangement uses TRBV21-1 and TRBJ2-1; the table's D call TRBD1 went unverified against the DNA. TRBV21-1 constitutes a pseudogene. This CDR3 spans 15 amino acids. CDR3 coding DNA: TGTGCCCAAGGGGGGCAAACAGGGGAGTACAATGAGCAGTTCTTC. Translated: CAQGGQTGEYNEQFF.

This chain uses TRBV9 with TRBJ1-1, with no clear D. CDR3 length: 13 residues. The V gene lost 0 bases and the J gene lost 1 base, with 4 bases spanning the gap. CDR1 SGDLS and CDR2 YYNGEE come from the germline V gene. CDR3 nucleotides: TGTGCCAGCAGCGTAGCAGAGAACACTGAAGCTTTCTTT. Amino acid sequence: CASSVAENTEAFF.

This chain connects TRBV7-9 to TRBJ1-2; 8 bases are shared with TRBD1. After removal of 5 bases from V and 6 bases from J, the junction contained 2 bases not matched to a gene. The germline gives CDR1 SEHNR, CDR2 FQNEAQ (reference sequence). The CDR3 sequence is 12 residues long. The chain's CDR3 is CASSKTGDGYTF. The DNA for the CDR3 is TGTGCCAGCAGCAAGACAGGGGATGGCTACACCTTC. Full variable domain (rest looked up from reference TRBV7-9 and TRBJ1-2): DTGVSQNPRHKITKRGQNVTFRCDPISEHNRLYWYRQTLGQGPEFLTYFQNEAQLEKSRLLSDRFSAERPKGSFSTLEIQRTEQGDSAMYLCASSKTGDGYTFGSGTRLTVV.

CDR3 amino acids: CASSTRQGEGSPLHF. CDR3 nucleotide sequence: TGTGCCAGCAGCACCCGACAGGGCGAAGGTTCACCCCTCCACTTT. This sequence joins TRBV3-1 (or the pseudogene TRBV3-2) and TRBJ1-6; 7 positions match TRBD1. CDR3 length: 15 amino acids. In germline, CDR1 is LGHDT, CDR2 YNNKEL (reference sequence). Germline trimming cut 5 bases from V and 9 bases from J; bases unmatched to any gene: 10.

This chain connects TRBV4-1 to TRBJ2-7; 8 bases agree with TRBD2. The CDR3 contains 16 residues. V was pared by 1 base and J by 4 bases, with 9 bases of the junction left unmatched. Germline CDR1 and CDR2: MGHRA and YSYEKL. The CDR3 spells CASSQVSGTALYEQYF. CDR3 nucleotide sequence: TGCGCCAGCAGCCAAGTTAGCGGGACTGCTTTATACGAGCAGTACTTC.

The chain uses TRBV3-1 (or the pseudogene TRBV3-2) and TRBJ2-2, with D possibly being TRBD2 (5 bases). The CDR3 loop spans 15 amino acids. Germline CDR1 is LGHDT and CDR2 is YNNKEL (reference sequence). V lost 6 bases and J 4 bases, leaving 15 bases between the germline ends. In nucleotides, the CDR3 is TGTGCCAGCAGTCACGGACTGATCTCCACCGGGGAGCTGTTTTTT. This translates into CASSHGLISTGELFF.

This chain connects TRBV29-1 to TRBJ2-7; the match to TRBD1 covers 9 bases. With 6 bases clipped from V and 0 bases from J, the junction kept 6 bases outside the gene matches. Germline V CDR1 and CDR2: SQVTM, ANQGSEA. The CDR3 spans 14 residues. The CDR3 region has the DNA TGCAGCGTCGTAGACAGGGGGAGCTCCTACGAGCAGTACTTC. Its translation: CSVVDRGSSYEQYF.

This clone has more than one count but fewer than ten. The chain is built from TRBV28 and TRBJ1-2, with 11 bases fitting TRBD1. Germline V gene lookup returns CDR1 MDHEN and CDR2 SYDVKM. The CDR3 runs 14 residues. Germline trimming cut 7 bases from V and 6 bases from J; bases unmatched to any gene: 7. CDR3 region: CASNSGTGGNGYTF. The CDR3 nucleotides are TGTGCCAGCAATTCCGGGACAGGGGGTAATGGCTACACCTTC.

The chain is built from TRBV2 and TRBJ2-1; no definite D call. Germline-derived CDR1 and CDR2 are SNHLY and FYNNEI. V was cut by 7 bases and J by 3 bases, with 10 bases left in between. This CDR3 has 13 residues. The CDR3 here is CASMSFFYNEQFF. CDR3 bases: TGTGCCAGCATGAGCTTTTTCTACAATGAGCAGTTCTTC.

The CDR3: CASSQAGGNHYEQYF. The CDR3 DNA follows: TGCGCCAGCAGCCAAGCGGGAGGGAACCACTACGAGCAGTACTTC. The chain is built from TRBV4-1 and TRBJ2-7; TRBD2 aligns across 8 bases. The germline gives CDR1 MGHRA, CDR2 YSYEKL. This CDR3 is 15 amino acids long. The J segment lost 3 bases and the V segment lost 1 base, leaving 5 bases of the junction unmatched.

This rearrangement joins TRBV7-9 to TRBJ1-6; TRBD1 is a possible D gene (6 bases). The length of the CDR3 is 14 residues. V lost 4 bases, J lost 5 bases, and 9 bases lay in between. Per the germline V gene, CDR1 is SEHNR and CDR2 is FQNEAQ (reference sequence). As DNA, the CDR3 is TGTGCCAGCAGCTCGGACAGCGATAATTCACCCCTCCACTTT. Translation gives CASSSDSDNSPLHF. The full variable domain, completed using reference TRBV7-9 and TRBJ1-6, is DTGVSQNPRHKITKRGQNVTFRCDPISEHNRLYWYRQTLGQGPEFLTYFQNEAQLEKSRLLSDRFSAERPKGSFSTLEIQRTEQGDSAMYLCASSSDSDNSPLHFGNGTRLTVT.

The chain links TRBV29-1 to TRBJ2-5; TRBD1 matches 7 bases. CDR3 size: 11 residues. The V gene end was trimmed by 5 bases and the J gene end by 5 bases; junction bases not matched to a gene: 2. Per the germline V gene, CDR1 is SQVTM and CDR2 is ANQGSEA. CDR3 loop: CSVQGVETQYF. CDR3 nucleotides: TGCAGCGTTCAGGGGGTGGAGACCCAGTACTTC.

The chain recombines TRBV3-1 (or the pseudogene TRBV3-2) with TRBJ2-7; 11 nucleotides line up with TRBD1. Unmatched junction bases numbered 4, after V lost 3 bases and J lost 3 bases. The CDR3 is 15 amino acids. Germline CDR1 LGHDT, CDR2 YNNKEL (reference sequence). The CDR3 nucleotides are TGTGCCAGCAGCCACACCGGGACAGGGGGCTACGAGCAGTACTTC. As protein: CASSHTGTGGYEQYF.

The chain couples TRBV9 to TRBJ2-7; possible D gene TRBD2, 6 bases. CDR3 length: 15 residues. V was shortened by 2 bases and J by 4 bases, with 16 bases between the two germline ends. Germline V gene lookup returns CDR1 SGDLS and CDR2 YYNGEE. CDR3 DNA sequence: TGTGCCAGCAGCGTGTTTGGCGGGGCTGAATACGAGCAGTACTTC. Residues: CASSVFGGAEYEQYF.